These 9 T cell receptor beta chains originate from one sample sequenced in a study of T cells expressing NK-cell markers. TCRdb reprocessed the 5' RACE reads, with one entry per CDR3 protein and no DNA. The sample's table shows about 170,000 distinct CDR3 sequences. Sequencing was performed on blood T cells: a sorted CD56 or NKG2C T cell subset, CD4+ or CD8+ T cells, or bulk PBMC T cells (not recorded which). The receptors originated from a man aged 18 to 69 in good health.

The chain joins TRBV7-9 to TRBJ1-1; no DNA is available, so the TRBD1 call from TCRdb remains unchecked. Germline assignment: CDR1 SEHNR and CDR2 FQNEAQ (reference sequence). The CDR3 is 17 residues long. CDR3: CASSSPGTGSRSTEAFF. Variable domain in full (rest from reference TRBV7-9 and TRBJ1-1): DTGVSQNPRHKITKRGQNVTFRCDPISEHNRLYWYRQTLGQGPEFLTYFQNEAQLEKSRLLSDRFSAERPKGSFSTLEIQRTEQGDSAMYLCASSSPGTGSRSTEAFFGQGTRLTVV.

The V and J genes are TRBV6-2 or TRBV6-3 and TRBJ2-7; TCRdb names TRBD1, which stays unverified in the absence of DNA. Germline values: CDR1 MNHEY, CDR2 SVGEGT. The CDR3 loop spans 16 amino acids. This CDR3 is CASSYSVQGGPYEQYF.

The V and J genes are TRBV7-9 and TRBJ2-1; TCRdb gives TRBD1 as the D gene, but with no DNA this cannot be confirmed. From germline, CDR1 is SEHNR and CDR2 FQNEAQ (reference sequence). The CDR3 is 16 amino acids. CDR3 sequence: CASSTRTGGTYNEQFF.

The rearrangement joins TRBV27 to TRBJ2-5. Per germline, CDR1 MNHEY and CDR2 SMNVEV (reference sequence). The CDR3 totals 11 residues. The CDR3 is CASRDSGTQYF.

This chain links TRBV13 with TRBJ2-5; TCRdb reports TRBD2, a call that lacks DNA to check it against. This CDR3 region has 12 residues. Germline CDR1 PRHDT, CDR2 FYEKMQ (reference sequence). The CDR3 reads CASSTRMETQYF.

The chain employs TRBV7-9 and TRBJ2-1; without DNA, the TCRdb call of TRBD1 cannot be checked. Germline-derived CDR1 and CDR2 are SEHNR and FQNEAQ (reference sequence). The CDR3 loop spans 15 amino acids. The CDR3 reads CASSLSPGDRDEQFF.

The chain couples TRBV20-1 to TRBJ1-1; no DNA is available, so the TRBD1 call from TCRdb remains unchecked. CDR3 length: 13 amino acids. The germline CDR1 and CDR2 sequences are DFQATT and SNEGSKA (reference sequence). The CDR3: CSARDTTGVQAFF.

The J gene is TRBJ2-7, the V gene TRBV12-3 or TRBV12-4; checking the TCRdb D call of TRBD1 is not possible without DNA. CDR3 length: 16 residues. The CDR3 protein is CASKPRAGQGRNEQYF.

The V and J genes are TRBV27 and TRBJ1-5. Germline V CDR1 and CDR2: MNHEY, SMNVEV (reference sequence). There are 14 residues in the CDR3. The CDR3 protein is CASSLVGPSTPQHF.